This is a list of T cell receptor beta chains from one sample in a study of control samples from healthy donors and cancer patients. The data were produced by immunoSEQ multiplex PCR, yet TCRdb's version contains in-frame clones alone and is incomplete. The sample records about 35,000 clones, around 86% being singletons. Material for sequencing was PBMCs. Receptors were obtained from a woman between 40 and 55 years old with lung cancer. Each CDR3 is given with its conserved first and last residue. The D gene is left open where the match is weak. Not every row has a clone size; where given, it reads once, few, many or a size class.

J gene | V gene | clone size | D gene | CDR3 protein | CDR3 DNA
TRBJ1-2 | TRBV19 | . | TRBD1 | CASSIAGTGRFPYGYTF | TGTGCCAGTAGTATAGCCGGGACAGGACGATTTCCCTATGGCTACACCTTC
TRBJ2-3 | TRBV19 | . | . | CASESASTDTQYF | TGTGCCAGTGAATCCGCTAGCACAGATACGCAGTATTTT
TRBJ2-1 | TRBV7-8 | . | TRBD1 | CASSYLRTGGNEQFF | TGTGCCAGCAGCTACTTAAGGACAGGGGGAAATGAGCAGTTCTTC
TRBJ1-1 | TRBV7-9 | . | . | CASSFGRTDTEAFF | TGTGCCAGCAGCTTCGGACGGACAGACACTGAAGCTTTCTTT
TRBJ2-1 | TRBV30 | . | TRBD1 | CAWRLGTGAWNEQFF | TGTGCCTGGAGGTTAGGGACAGGGGCCTGGAATGAGCAGTTCTTC
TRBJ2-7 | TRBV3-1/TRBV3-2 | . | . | CASSQGGYEQYF | TGTGCCAGCAGCCAGGGGGGATACGAGCAGTACTTC
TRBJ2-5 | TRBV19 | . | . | CASSIELGSLRETQYF | TGTGCCAGTAGTATAGAGCTGGGCTCCCTAAGGGAGACCCAGTACTTC
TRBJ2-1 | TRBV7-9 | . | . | CASSLVRDEQFF | TGTGCCAGCAGCTTAGTGCGTGATGAGCAGTTCTTC
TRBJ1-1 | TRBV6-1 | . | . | CASSSGGVWNTEAFF | TGTGCCAGCAGTTCCGGGGGAGTCTGGAACACTGAAGCTTTCTTT
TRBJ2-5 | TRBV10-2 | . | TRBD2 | CASSGPGGANRRETQYF | TGCGCCAGCAGTGGGCCGGGGGGGGCGAATCGAAGAGAGACCCAGTACTTC
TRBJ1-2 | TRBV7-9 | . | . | CASSLTANYGYTF | TGTGCCAGCAGCTTAACAGCTAACTATGGCTACACCTTC
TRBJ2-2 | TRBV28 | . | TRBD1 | CASSLLGTGGFTGELFF | TGTGCCAGCAGTTTATTGGGGACAGGGGGATTTACCGGGGAGCTGTTTTTT
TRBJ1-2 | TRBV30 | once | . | CACPAPSTNYGYTF | TGTGCCTGTCCCGCCCCCAGCACAAACTATGGCTACACCTTC
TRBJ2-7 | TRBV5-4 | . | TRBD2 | CASSTTSGSYEQYF | TGTGCCAGCAGCACGACTAGCGGGTCCTACGAGCAGTACTTC
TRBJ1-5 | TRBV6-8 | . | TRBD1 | CARRNIPGQGRF | TGTGCCAGGAGAAACATTCCGGGACAGGGGCGCTTT
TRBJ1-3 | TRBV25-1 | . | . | CASSSESGNTIYF | TGTGCCAGTTCTTCCGAATCTGGAAACACCATATATTTT
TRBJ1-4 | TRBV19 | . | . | CATLTDEEKLFF | TGTGCCACTCTGACAGACGAAGAAAAACTGTTTTTT
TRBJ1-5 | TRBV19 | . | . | CASSPKPRDTNQPQHF | TGTGCCAGTAGCCCTAAACCCCGGGACACCAATCAGCCCCAGCATTTT
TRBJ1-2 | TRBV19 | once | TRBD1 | CASSIPTGGPRGIGYTF | TGTGCCAGTAGTATCCCGACAGGGGGCCCGAGGGGTATTGGCTACACCTTC
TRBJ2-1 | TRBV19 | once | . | CASSIGGLYNEQFF | TGTGCCAGTAGTATCGGGGGACTGTACAATGAGCAGTTCTTC
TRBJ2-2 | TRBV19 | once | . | CASSHQYGELFF | TGTGCCAGTTCACACCAGTACGGGGAGCTGTTTTTT
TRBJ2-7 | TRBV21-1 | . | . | CASSKVTGYEQYF | TGTGCCAGCAGCAAAGTCACAGGGTACGAGCAGTACTTC
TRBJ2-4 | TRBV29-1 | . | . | CSVQALAKNIQYF | TGCAGCGTCCAAGCCCTAGCCAAAAACATTCAGTACTTC
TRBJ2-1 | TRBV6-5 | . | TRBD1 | CASRDRGGLEQFF | TGTGCCAGCAGGGACAGGGGTGGCCTCGAGCAGTTCTTC
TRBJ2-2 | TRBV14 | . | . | CASSQLKGRLLAGELFF | TGTGCCAGCAGCCAACTCAAAGGAAGACTACTAGCCGGGGAGCTGTTTTTT
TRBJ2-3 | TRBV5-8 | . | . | CASSLRGTARSDTQYF | TGTGCCAGCAGCTTGCGCGGGACAGCACGTTCAGATACGCAGTATTTT
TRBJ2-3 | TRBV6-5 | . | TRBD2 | CASRETSGATDTQYF | TGTGCCAGCAGAGAGACTAGCGGGGCGACAGATACGCAGTATTTT
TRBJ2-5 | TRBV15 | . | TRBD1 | CATSRSLTGGETQYF | TGTGCCACCAGCAGGTCCTTGACAGGGGGAGAGACCCAGTACTTC
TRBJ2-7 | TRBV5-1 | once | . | CASSYETGPTYEQYF | TGCGCCAGCAGCTACGAAACCGGGCCGACCTACGAGCAGTACTTC
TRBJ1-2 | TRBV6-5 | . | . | CASSYRGYNYGYTF | TGTGCCAGCAGTTACCGGGGGTACAACTATGGCTACACCTTC
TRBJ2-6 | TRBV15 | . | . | CATSRDRAGANVLTF | TGTGCCACCAGCAGAGACAGGGCTGGGGCCAACGTCCTGACTTTC
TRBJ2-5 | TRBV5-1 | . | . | CASKISGLSSETQYF | TGCGCCAGCAAGATTAGTGGCCTGAGTTCGGAGACCCAGTACTTC
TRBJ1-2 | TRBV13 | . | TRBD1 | CASSPGQGRYGYTF | TGTGCCAGCAGCCCCGGACAGGGGAGATATGGCTACACCTTC
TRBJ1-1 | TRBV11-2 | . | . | CASSFYVQGTEAFF | TGTGCCAGCAGTTTTTACGTTCAGGGCACTGAAGCTTTCTTT
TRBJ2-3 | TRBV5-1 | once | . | CASSINQGGTDTQYF | TGCGCCAGCAGCATAAACCAGGGTGGCACAGATACGCAGTATTTT
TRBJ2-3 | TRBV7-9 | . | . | CASRPWHTDTQYF | TGTGCCAGCAGGCCCTGGCACACAGATACGCAGTATTTT
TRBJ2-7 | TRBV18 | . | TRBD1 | CASSPGTGRVYEQYF | TGTGCCAGCTCACCCGGGACAGGGAGGGTCTACGAGCAGTACTTC
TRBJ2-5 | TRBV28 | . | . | CASSSQTAVQETQYF | TGTGCCAGCAGTTCACAGACAGCAGTACAAGAGACCCAGTACTTC
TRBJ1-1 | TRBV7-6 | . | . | CASSLGERAFF | TGTGCCAGCAGCTTAGGGGAGAGAGCTTTCTTT
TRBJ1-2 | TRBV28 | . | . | CASSLGGRGGAYGYTF | TGTGCCAGCAGTCTAGGGGGGAGGGGTGGGGCCTATGGCTACACCTTC
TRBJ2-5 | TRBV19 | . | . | CASSAETQNLQETQYF | TGTGCCAGTAGTGCCGAGACGCAGAACCTCCAAGAGACCCAGTACTTC
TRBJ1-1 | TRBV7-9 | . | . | CASSLLFTEAFF | TGTGCCAGCAGCTTACTTTTTACTGAAGCTTTCTTT
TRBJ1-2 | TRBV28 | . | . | CASSPSNRDGYTF | TGTGCCAGCAGTCCCTCGAACAGGGATGGCTACACCTTC
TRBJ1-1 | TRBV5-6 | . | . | CASSYTVNTEAFF | TGTGCCAGCAGTTACACAGTGAACACTGAAGCTTTCTTT
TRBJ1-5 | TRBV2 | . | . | CASSELSGNQPQHF | TGTGCCAGCAGTGAATTGTCCGGGAACCAGCCCCAGCATTTT